A selection of T cell receptor beta chains follows, all from one sample in a study of early T cells in non-severe SARS-CoV-2 infection. MiXCR, run by TCRdb on the 5' RACE reads, gives a single entry per CDR3 protein. Among tens of thousands of distinct CDR3 sequences listed, approximately 12% were seen once. The sample was whole blood, taken at baseline. The receptors originated from an adult who was a healthcare worker with PCR-confirmed SARS-CoV-2 infection or an uninfected control (not recorded which). Both conserved end residues are part of each CDR3. D genes are given only for firm matches. A clone size is listed for some rows: how often the clone was seen (once, few, many), or a class if it is expanded.

abundance: few
j_gene: TRBJ2-7
d_gene: TRBD1
len: 17
v_gene: TRBV18
CDR3nt: TGTGCCAGCTCACTTACTCGGGACAGGAGCCACTCCTACGAGCAGTACTTC
CDR3aa: CASSLTRDRSHSYEQYF

abundance: few
j_gene: TRBJ1-4
d_gene: NA
len: 15
v_gene: TRBV6-6
CDR3nt: TGTGCCAGCAGCCGCCCCGGGGGGAGAGGTGAAAAACTGTTTTTT
CDR3aa: CASSRPGGRGEKLFF

abundance: few
j_gene: TRBJ2-7
d_gene: TRBD2
len: 15
v_gene: TRBV7-9
CDR3nt: TGTGCCAGCAGCCGTCTTAGCGGGGTGTCCTACGAGCAGTACTTC
CDR3aa: CASSRLSGVSYEQYF

abundance: NA
j_gene: TRBJ1-2
d_gene: TRBD1
len: 15
v_gene: TRBV24-1
CDR3nt: TGTGCCACCAGTGAGAGGACAGGGGGAGTCTATGGCTACACCTTC
CDR3aa: CATSERTGGVYGYTF

abundance: few
j_gene: TRBJ2-1
d_gene: TRBD2
len: 17
v_gene: TRBV3-1
CDR3nt: TGTGCCAGCAGCCAGTCTTACGGGCAGCGGGGGGGTGATGAGCAGTTCTTC
CDR3aa: CASSQSYGQRGGDEQFF

abundance: NA
j_gene: TRBJ1-2
d_gene: TRBD1
len: 14
v_gene: TRBV6-1
CDR3nt: TGTGCCAGCAGGTTTCCGGGACAGGGGAATGGCTACACCTTC
CDR3aa: CASRFPGQGNGYTF

abundance: few
j_gene: TRBJ2-3
d_gene: NA
len: 15
v_gene: TRBV24-1
CDR3nt: TGTGCCACCAGTGATCCTGGGGGACCCCAGGATACGCAGTATTTT
CDR3aa: CATSDPGGPQDTQYF

abundance: NA
j_gene: TRBJ2-1
d_gene: TRBD2
len: 13
v_gene: TRBV6-1
CDR3nt: TGTGCCAGCAGTGAAACGCGCCGACTAGCCGGGTTCTTC
CDR3aa: CASSETRRLAGFF

abundance: few
j_gene: TRBJ1-1
d_gene: TRBD1
len: 15
v_gene: TRBV2
CDR3nt: TGTGCCAGCAGGGACAGGGAGGATCGGGACACTGAAGCTTTCTTT
CDR3aa: CASRDREDRDTEAFF

abundance: NA
j_gene: TRBJ2-3
d_gene: TRBD2
len: 16
v_gene: TRBV5-4
CDR3nt: TGTGCCAGCAGCTTGGGTAGCGGGAGATGGTTAGATACGCAGTATTTT
CDR3aa: CASSLGSGRWLDTQYF

abundance: many
j_gene: TRBJ2-3
d_gene: NA
len: 10
v_gene: TRBV29-1
CDR3nt: TGCAGCGTTGGCCAGGATACGCAGTATTTT
CDR3aa: CSVGQDTQYF

abundance: many
j_gene: TRBJ2-3
d_gene: NA
len: 15
v_gene: TRBV5-1
CDR3nt: TGCGCCAGCACCTCTGCGGGGCGCGGCACAGATACGCAGTATTTT
CDR3aa: CASTSAGRGTDTQYF

abundance: NA
j_gene: TRBJ1-2
d_gene: NA
len: 14
v_gene: TRBV2
CDR3nt: TGTGCCAGCAGTGACAGGGATAGTGATGCTGGCTACACCTTC
CDR3aa: CASSDRDSDAGYTF

abundance: many
j_gene: TRBJ2-1
d_gene: NA
len: 14
v_gene: TRBV3-1
CDR3nt: TGTGCCAGCAGCCAAACTTCCGGGACCGCTTGGCGGTTCTTC
CDR3aa: CASSQTSGTAWRFF

abundance: few
j_gene: TRBJ1-3
d_gene: TRBD1
len: 18
v_gene: TRBV6-5
CDR3nt: TGTGCCAGCAGTTACACCACCGGGCAGGGGGCTACTGGAAACACCATATATTTT
CDR3aa: CASSYTTGQGATGNTIYF

abundance: few
j_gene: TRBJ1-1
d_gene: NA
len: 15
v_gene: TRBV7-9
CDR3nt: TGTGCCAGCAGCTCCCGCACGGCGTGGAACACTGAAGCTTTCTTT
CDR3aa: CASSSRTAWNTEAFF

abundance: once
j_gene: TRBJ1-1
d_gene: NA
len: 15
v_gene: TRBV7-6
CDR3nt: TGTGCCAGCAGCTCCCTGAAGGGTATGAACACTGAAGCTTTCTTT
CDR3aa: CASSSLKGMNTEAFF

abundance: few
j_gene: TRBJ2-7
d_gene: TRBD2
len: 13
v_gene: TRBV29-1
CDR3nt: TGCAGCGTTCTAGCGGGTGCCGGCTACGAGCAGTACTTC
CDR3aa: CSVLAGAGYEQYF

abundance: few
j_gene: TRBJ2-5
d_gene: NA
len: 15
v_gene: TRBV20-1
CDR3nt: TGCAGTGCTAGAGATCCTAGCCCTTACCAAGAGACCCAGTACTTC
CDR3aa: CSARDPSPYQETQYF

abundance: NA
j_gene: TRBJ2-6
d_gene: TRBD1
len: 12
v_gene: TRBV7-9
CDR3nt: TGTGCCGGGGACAGGTGGGCCAACGTCCTGACTTTC
CDR3aa: CAGDRWANVLTF

abundance: few
j_gene: TRBJ1-6
d_gene: NA
len: 12
v_gene: TRBV18
CDR3nt: TGTGCCAGCTCACCAAGAGGTTCACCCCTCCACTTT
CDR3aa: CASSPRGSPLHF

abundance: few
j_gene: TRBJ2-5
d_gene: TRBD2
len: 15
v_gene: TRBV20-1
CDR3nt: TGCAGTGCTAGGGGAAGCGGGGGGGCCCAAGAGACCCAGTACTTC
CDR3aa: CSARGSGGAQETQYF

abundance: few
j_gene: TRBJ1-1
d_gene: NA
len: 13
v_gene: TRBV27
CDR3nt: TGTGCCAGCAGTTTAGTCAGGGACACTGAAGCTTTCTTT
CDR3aa: CASSLVRDTEAFF

abundance: few
j_gene: TRBJ2-2
d_gene: TRBD1
len: 15
v_gene: TRBV27
CDR3nt: TGTGCCAGCAGGCCGGGACAGGGGTACACCGGGGAGCTGTTTTTT
CDR3aa: CASRPGQGYTGELFF

abundance: few
j_gene: TRBJ2-1
d_gene: TRBD2
len: 15
v_gene: TRBV20-1
CDR3nt: TGCAGTGCTAGAGATCGCAAAGCGGGGTACAATGAGCAGTTCTTC
CDR3aa: CSARDRKAGYNEQFF

abundance: few
j_gene: TRBJ2-1
d_gene: TRBD1
len: 15
v_gene: TRBV5-4
CDR3nt: TGTGCCAGCAGCTTACCGGGACAGGGACGTACTGAGCAGTTCTTC
CDR3aa: CASSLPGQGRTEQFF

abundance: NA
j_gene: TRBJ2-1
d_gene: NA
len: 12
v_gene: TRBV5-4
CDR3nt: TGTGCCAGCAGCCTAGGGACGGGAAGGCCGTTCTTC
CDR3aa: CASSLGTGRPFF

abundance: few
j_gene: TRBJ2-3
d_gene: NA
len: 15
v_gene: TRBV5-1
CDR3nt: TGCGCCAGCAGCTTGCGGGGGACCATCACAGATACGCAGTATTTT
CDR3aa: CASSLRGTITDTQYF

abundance: NA
j_gene: TRBJ1-1
d_gene: NA
len: 13
v_gene: TRBV30
CDR3nt: TGTGCCTGGAGGGCCGGGGGTGATACTGAAGCTTTCTTT
CDR3aa: CAWRAGGDTEAFF

abundance: many
j_gene: TRBJ2-7
d_gene: NA
len: 13
v_gene: TRBV7-8
CDR3nt: TGTGCCAGCAGCTTAACTACGAACTACGAGCAGTACTTC
CDR3aa: CASSLTTNYEQYF

abundance: many
j_gene: TRBJ1-1
d_gene: NA
len: 15
v_gene: TRBV27
CDR3nt: TGTGCCAGCAGTTCCCTCGAGACAGGTAACACTGAAGCTTTCTTT
CDR3aa: CASSSLETGNTEAFF

abundance: few
j_gene: TRBJ2-1
d_gene: NA
len: 15
v_gene: TRBV2
CDR3nt: TGTGCCAGCAGTCCCACACCCGGACAGTACAATGAGCAGTTCTTC
CDR3aa: CASSPTPGQYNEQFF

abundance: many
j_gene: TRBJ2-5
d_gene: TRBD2
len: 16
v_gene: TRBV20-1
CDR3nt: TGCAGTGCAACCGGCGGGGCGGGAGATGGCCAAGAGACCCAGTACTTC
CDR3aa: CSATGGAGDGQETQYF

abundance: few
j_gene: TRBJ2-7
d_gene: NA
len: 17
v_gene: TRBV11-2
CDR3nt: TGTGCCAGCAGTCCGAGATCTAGGGCTAGCGTTACCTACGAGCAGTACTTC
CDR3aa: CASSPRSRASVTYEQYF

abundance: many
j_gene: TRBJ2-2
d_gene: NA
len: 15
v_gene: TRBV18
CDR3nt: TGTGCCAGCTCACCAGTCCACCTCGGCACCGGGGAGCTGTTTTTT
CDR3aa: CASSPVHLGTGELFF

abundance: NA
j_gene: TRBJ2-1
d_gene: TRBD2
len: 15
v_gene: TRBV7-3
CDR3nt: TGTGCCAGCAGCTTAAGGACTAGCGCCTACAATGAGCAGTTCTTC
CDR3aa: CASSLRTSAYNEQFF

abundance: NA
j_gene: TRBJ1-2
d_gene: TRBD1
len: 12
v_gene: TRBV28
CDR3nt: TGTGCCACCCTCGGGACAGGCTATGGCTACACCTTC
CDR3aa: CATLGTGYGYTF

abundance: NA
j_gene: TRBJ1-1
d_gene: TRBD1
len: 13
v_gene: TRBV28
CDR3nt: TGTGCCAGCAGGGACGACAGGGGAACTGAAGCTTTCTTT
CDR3aa: CASRDDRGTEAFF

abundance: few
j_gene: TRBJ2-3
d_gene: NA
len: 17
v_gene: TRBV5-1
CDR3nt: TGCGCCAGCAGCTTGATAGGCAGGACGGACAGCACAGATACGCAGTATTTT
CDR3aa: CASSLIGRTDSTDTQYF

abundance: many
j_gene: TRBJ1-1
d_gene: NA
len: 13
v_gene: TRBV7-3
CDR3nt: TGTGCCAGCAGCTCTACAGGGAGCGCTGAAGCTTTCTTT
CDR3aa: CASSSTGSAEAFF

abundance: NA
j_gene: TRBJ2-3
d_gene: NA
len: 15
v_gene: TRBV12-3/TRBV12-4
CDR3nt: TGTGCCAGCAGTCTCCGCAGTGGTCGGGGGGATACGCAGTATTTT
CDR3aa: CASSLRSGRGDTQYF

abundance: NA
j_gene: TRBJ1-6
d_gene: TRBD1
len: 13
v_gene: TRBV7-3
CDR3nt: TGTGCCAGCAGTTCGACAGGGAACTCACCCCTCCACTTT
CDR3aa: CASSSTGNSPLHF

abundance: many
j_gene: TRBJ1-1
d_gene: TRBD1
len: 13
v_gene: TRBV10-3
CDR3nt: TGTGCCATCAGGACAGGGGACCACACTGAAGCTTTCTTT
CDR3aa: CAIRTGDHTEAFF

abundance: few
j_gene: TRBJ1-2
d_gene: TRBD1
len: 14
v_gene: TRBV11-2
CDR3nt: TGTGCCAGCAGCTTAGGACAGGGCGACTATGGCTACACCTTC
CDR3aa: CASSLGQGDYGYTF

abundance: NA
j_gene: TRBJ1-6
d_gene: NA
len: 13
v_gene: TRBV7-6
CDR3nt: TGTGCCAGCAGCTCAACCGAGGGGGCACCCCTCCACTTT
CDR3aa: CASSSTEGAPLHF